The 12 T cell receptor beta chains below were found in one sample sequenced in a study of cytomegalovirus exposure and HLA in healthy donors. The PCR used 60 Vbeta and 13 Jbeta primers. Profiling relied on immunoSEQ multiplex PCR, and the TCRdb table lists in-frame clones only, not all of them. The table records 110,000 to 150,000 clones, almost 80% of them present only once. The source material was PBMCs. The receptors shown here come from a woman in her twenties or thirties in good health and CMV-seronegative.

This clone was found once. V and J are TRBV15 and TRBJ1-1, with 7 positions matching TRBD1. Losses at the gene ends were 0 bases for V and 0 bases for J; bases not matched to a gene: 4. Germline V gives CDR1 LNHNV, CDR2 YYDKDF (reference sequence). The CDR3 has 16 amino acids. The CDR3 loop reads CATSRDRQGMNTEAFF. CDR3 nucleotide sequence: TGTGCCACCAGCAGAGATCGACAGGGCATGAACACTGAAGCTTTCTTT.

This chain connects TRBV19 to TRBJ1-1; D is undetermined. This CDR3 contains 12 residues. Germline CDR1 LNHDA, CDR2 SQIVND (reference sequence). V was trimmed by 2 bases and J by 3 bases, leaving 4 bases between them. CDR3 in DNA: TGTGCCAGTAGTATACGGGACACTGAAGCTTTCTTT. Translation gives CASSIRDTEAFF.

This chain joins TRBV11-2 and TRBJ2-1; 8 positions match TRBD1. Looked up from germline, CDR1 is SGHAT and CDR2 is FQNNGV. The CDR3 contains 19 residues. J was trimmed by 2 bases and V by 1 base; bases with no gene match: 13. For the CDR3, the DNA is TGTGCCAGCAGCTTAGCCGTCCTCAGGGGGCAGCCGACCTACAATGAGCAGTTCTTC. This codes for CASSLAVLRGQPTYNEQFF.

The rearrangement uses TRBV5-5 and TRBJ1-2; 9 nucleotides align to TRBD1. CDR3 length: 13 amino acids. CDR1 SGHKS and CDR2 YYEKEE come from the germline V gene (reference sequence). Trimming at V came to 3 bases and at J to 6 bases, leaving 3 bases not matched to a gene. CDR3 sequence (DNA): TGTGCCAGCAGCTGGGGACAGGGAGATGGCTACACCTTC. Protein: CASSWGQGDGYTF.

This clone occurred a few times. For the CDR3, the DNA is TGTGCCAGCAGCCGACAGGGACAGGGGGCCACCGGGGAGCTGTTTTTT. It yields the protein CASSRQGQGATGELFF. V is TRBV11-2 and J is TRBJ2-2; 12 positions match TRBD1. The ends lost 5 bases at V and 4 bases at J; junction bases unmatched: 5. Germline CDR1 reads SGHAT; CDR2 reads FQNNGV. This CDR3 contains 16 residues.

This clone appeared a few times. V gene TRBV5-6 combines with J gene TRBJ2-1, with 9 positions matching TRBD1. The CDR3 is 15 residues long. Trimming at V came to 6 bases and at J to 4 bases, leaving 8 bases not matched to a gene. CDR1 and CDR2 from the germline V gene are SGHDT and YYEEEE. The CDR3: CASIVRQGVYNEQFF. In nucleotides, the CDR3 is TGTGCCAGCATCGTAAGACAGGGGGTATACAATGAGCAGTTCTTC.

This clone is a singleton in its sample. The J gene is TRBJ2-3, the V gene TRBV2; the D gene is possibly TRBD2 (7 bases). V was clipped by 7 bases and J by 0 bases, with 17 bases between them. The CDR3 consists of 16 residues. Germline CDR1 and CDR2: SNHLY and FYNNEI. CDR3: CASTLRKGGSTDTQYF. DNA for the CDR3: TGTGCCAGCACTTTGAGAAAGGGGGGGAGCACAGATACGCAGTATTTT.

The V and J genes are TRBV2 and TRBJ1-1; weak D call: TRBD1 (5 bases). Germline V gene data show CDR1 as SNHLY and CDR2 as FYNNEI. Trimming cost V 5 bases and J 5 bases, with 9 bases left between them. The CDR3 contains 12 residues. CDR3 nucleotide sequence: TGTGCCAGCAGTCCACAGGTTACTGAAGCTTTCTTT. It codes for CASSPQVTEAFF.

As DNA, the CDR3 is TGCAGCGTTGAGATGGGCGGCAATCAGCCCCAGCATTTT. Translation: CSVEMGGNQPQHF. V gene TRBV29-1 combines with J gene TRBJ1-5; no clear D. The V gene lost 3 bases and the J gene lost 2 bases, with 8 bases spanning the gap. Germline lookup yields CDR1 SQVTM and CDR2 ANQGSEA. The CDR3 is 13 amino acids.

Here the CDR3 reads CASSEALGSYGYTF. CDR3 DNA sequence: TGTGCCAGCAGTGAAGCTTTGGGCTCCTATGGCTACACCTTC. The V and J genes are TRBV6-1 and TRBJ1-2; the D is unclear. Germline CDR1 reads MNHNS; CDR2 reads SASEGT. This CDR3 is built from 14 residues. Trimming took 0 bases from V and 4 from J, leaving 9 bases between them.

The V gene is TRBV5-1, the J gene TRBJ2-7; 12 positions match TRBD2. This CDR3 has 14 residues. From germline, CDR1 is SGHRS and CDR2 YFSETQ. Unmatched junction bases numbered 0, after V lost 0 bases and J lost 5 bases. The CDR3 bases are TGCGCCAGCAGCTTGGGACTAGCGGGGGACGAGCAGTACTTC. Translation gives CASSLGLAGDEQYF.

The CDR3 here is CASSLAAAGGRPLSYNEQFF. The CDR3 region has the DNA TGCGCCAGCAGCTTGGCCGCGGCGGGGGGCCGACCACTTTCATACAATGAGCAGTTCTTC. This chain connects TRBV5-1 to TRBJ2-1; 8 bases line up with TRBD2. The CDR3 loop spans 20 amino acids. The germline V gene has CDR1 SGHRS and CDR2 YFSETQ. After removal of 0 bases from V and 4 bases from J, the junction contained 18 bases not matched to a gene. Full variable domain (missing parts from reference TRBV5-1 and TRBJ2-1): KAGVTQTPRYLIKTRGQQVTLSCSPISGHRSVSWYQQTPGQGLQFLFEYFSETQRNKGNFPGRFSGRQFSNSRSEMNVSTLELGDSALYLCASSLAAAGGRPLSYNEQFFGPGTRLTVL.